The following is a TCR beta chain sequence with its context. Its cognate antigen is unknown. The data stem from a study of cytomegalovirus exposure and HLA in healthy donors. Findings and limits, study-wide: Reported performance of the classifier showed diagnosis of cytomegalovirus status with high specificity and sensitivity. A later analysis found first-cohort TCR clusters tended to co-occur in the 90 to 150 validation repertoires. Associated with cytomegalovirus, according to the listing, were 150 to 200 TCR beta chains. Rare TCR sequences predominated, though certain public TCRs were found in many donors.

The assay was immunoSEQ multiplex PCR, and TCRdb's table has in-frame clones only and misses some. The sample holds fewer than 95,000 clones, less than 90% seen once. V dropped 6 bases and J dropped 1 base, with 9 bases sitting between them. Germline CDR1 ENHRY, CDR2 SYGVKD. This CDR3 contains 13 residues. This clonotype was sampled from a woman aged 18-29 years in good health and CMV-seropositive. This chain links TRBV10-3 with TRBJ1-2; D is unclear. What was sequenced was PBMCs. The CDR3 protein is CAIRAVLNYGYTF. The CDR3 DNA reads TGTGCCATCAGGGCAGTCCTTAACTATGGCTACACCTTC.